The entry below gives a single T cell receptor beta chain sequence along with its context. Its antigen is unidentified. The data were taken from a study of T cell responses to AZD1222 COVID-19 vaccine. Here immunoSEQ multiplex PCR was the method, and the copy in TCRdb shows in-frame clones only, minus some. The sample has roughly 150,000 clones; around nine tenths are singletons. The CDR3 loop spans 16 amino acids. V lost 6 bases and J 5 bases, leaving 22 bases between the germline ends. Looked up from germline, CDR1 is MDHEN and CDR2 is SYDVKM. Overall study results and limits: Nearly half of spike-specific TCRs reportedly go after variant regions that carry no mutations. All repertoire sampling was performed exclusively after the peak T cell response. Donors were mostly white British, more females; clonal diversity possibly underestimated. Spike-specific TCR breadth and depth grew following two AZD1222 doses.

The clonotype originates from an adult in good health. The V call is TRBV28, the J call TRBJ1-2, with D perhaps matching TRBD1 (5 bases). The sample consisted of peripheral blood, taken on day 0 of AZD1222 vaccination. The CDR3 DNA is TGTGCCAGCAGCACTGGTTTTTGGCCTCCAGGGTATGGCTACACCTTC. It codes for CASSTGFWPPGYGYTF.